The clone carrying this TCR beta chain was recorded a few times. In TCRdb, the RT-PCR reads were re-called with MiXCR into one record per CDR3 protein. The sample yields about 570,000 distinct CDR3 sequences, about 10% seen once. The CDR3 is 14 residues long. With 4 bases removed from V and 4 bases from J, the gap between germline ends came to 10 bases. The data stem from a study of response to subunit inactivated influenza vaccine. These sequences were also reported in another study, on T cells expressing NK-cell markers. That source reports: The cDNA for TCR beta came from 5'RACE template switching with UMIs.

Sequences were derived from PBMCs from blood, sampled on the day of vaccination. This TCR derives from a man aged 50 to 60 who received an inactivated influenza vaccine. V usage is TRBV12-3 or TRBV12-4 and J usage is TRBJ2-2; D gene unclear. The CDR3 DNA reads TGTGCCAGCAGTTCCCCGAAGGCCACCGGGGAGCTGTTTTTT. Translating gives CASSSPKATGELFF.